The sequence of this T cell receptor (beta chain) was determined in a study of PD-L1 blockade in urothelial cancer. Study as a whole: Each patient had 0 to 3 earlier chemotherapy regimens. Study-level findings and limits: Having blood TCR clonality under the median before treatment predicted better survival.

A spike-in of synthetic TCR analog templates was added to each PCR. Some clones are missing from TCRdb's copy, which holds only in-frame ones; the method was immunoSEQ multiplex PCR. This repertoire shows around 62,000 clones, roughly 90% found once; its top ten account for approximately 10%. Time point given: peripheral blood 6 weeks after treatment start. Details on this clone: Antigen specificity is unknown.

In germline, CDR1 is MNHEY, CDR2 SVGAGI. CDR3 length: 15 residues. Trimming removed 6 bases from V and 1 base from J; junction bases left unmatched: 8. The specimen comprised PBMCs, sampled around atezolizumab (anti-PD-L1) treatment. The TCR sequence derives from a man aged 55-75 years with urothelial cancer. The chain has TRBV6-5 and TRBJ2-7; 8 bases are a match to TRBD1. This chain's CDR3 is CASRSDRGVSYEQYF. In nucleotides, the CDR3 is TGTGCCAGCAGATCCGACAGGGGTGTATCCTACGAGCAGTACTTC.